What follows is one TCR beta chain and its context. Regarding time point: pretreatment peripheral blood. With 0 bases removed from V and 6 bases from J, the gap between germline ends came to 11 bases. This CDR3 is built from 14 residues. CDR1 is LGHNA, CDR2 YSLEER, per germline. This entry is derived from a study of PD-L1 blockade in urothelial cancer. Study-level information: Intravenous atezolizumab, 1,200 mg every 3 weeks, was begun by patients at some point between 2013 and 2014. Bladder-origin urothelial cancer in males described about 85% of the roughly 29 patients. Individuals in the cohort had been given 0 to 3 earlier chemotherapy regimens.

Assay: immunoSEQ multiplex PCR; the TCRdb copy retains only in-frame clones and omits some. Among around 100,000 clones listed, around 90% were seen once. This chain connects TRBV4-3 to TRBJ1-2, with D uncertain. This sequence was found in a man in his sixties with urothelial cancer. The sample was PBMCs, taken around atezolizumab (anti-PD-L1) treatment. The CDR3 is CASSQEVAADGYTF. The CDR3 DNA reads as TGCGCCAGCAGCCAAGAGGTAGCGGCCGATGGCTACACCTTC.